Each of the 23 T cell receptor beta chains below was sequenced from the same sample in a study of identical twins. TCRdb re-derived calls from the 5' RACE reads in MiXCR, one entry per CDR3 protein. Among around 490,000 distinct CDR3 sequences listed, approximately 15% were seen once. Separately, the same data were catalogued under a study of yellow fever vaccine responses in identical twins.

Sequencing input: CD4+ T cells sorted from blood. These receptors all come from a woman aged 18-35 years in good health.

This clonotype was detected many times. The rearrangement joins TRBV20-1 to TRBJ1-5; D gene uncertain. Germline loops: CDR1 DFQATT, CDR2 SNEGSKA (reference sequence). V dropped 2 bases and J dropped 5 bases, with 13 bases sitting between them. The CDR3 is 14 residues long. DNA of the CDR3: TGCAGTGCTAGAAAGTGGGGATTGGATCAGCCCCAGCATTTT. It specifies CSARKWGLDQPQHF.

This clonotype was found a few times. This chain connects TRBV27 to TRBJ2-3; D may be TRBD1 or TRBD2 (5 bases each). The V gene's germline CDR1 is MNHEY and CDR2 SMNVEV (reference sequence). The V gene lost 2 bases and the J gene lost 0 bases, with 9 bases spanning the gap. The CDR3 is 15 amino acids. CDR3 nucleotides: TGTGCCAGCAGTTTAGAGTGGGGGAGCACAGATACGCAGTATTTT. Amino acid sequence: CASSLEWGSTDTQYF.

This clonotype showed up many times. The chain joins TRBV3-1 to TRBJ2-2; D possibly corresponds to TRBD1 (6 bases). Germline CDR1 LGHDT, CDR2 YNNKEL (reference sequence). The CDR3 has 14 amino acids. V was pared by 4 bases and J by 6 bases, with 12 bases between. Here the CDR3 reads CASSLTGTSGELFF. As DNA, the CDR3 is TGTGCCAGCAGCCTCACAGGGACGTCCGGGGAGCTGTTTTTT.

The chain carries TRBV29-1 and TRBJ2-5; D ambiguous. Germline assignment: CDR1 SQVTM and CDR2 ANQGSEA. The V and J ends lost 2 bases and 4 bases respectively, with 8 bases between them. This CDR3 region has 12 residues. The CDR3 is CSVEPNRETQYF. CDR3 coding DNA: TGCAGCGTTGAACCCAACCGAGAGACCCAGTACTTC.

In this sample, this clonotype turned up many times. The chain combines TRBV12-3 or TRBV12-4 with TRBJ2-5; D call uncertain. The CDR3 covers 13 residues. V lost 6 bases to trimming and J lost 5 bases, with 13 bases between them. The CDR3 coding sequence is TGTGCCAGCAGCACCGTGAGGTCCGAGACCCAGTACTTC. Translation gives CASSTVRSETQYF.

This clonotype was counted between two and nine times. This chain links TRBV6-1 with TRBJ2-2; D ambiguous. From germline, CDR1 is MNHNS and CDR2 SASEGT. V was cut by 6 bases and J by 12 bases, with 17 bases left in between. CDR3 size: 13 residues. CDR3 sequence (DNA): TGTGCCAGCAGACCCCCGGGCCAGAACAAGCTGTTTTTT. It yields the protein CASRPPGQNKLFF.

The chain links TRBV6-5 to TRBJ2-3; 8 positions match TRBD2. Germline V lookup: CDR1 MNHEY, CDR2 SVGAGI. This CDR3 is built from 16 residues. V shed 2 bases and J 3 bases; nucleotides not matched to a gene: 7. Here the CDR3 reads CASSYLRGGETDTQYF. The CDR3 DNA is TGTGCCAGCAGTTACCTACGGGGGGGCGAGACAGATACGCAGTATTTT.

The rearrangement joins TRBV11-2 to TRBJ2-2; 12 bases are shared with TRBD2. The V gene's germline CDR1 is SGHAT and CDR2 FQNNGV. Trimming cost V 5 bases and J 4 bases; bases outside gene matches: 20. CDR3 length: 21 amino acids. The CDR3 is CASSEDPLLAGGPRGTGELFF. The CDR3 DNA follows: TGTGCCAGCAGCGAAGATCCTTTACTAGCGGGGGGCCCCCGCGGCACCGGGGAGCTGTTTTTT.

This sequence joins TRBV2 and TRBJ2-6; D not resolved. The germline gives CDR1 SNHLY, CDR2 FYNNEI. This CDR3 has 14 residues. Trimming stripped 6 bases from V and 0 bases from J, with 6 bases between. CDR3 in amino acids: CASRLNSGANVLTF. For the CDR3, the DNA is TGTGCCAGCAGACTAAACTCTGGGGCCAACGTCCTGACTTTC. The complete variable domain, with remaining parts taken from reference TRBV2 and TRBJ2-6, reads EPEVTQTPSHQVTQMGQEVILRCVPISNHLYFYWYRQILGQKVEFLVSFYNNEISEKSEIFDDQFSVERPDGSNFTLKIRSTKLEDSAMYFCASRLNSGANVLTFGAGSRLTVL.

This chain connects TRBV7-9 to TRBJ1-4; TRBD1 matches 7 bases. J lost 6 bases, V lost 1 base, and 2 bases had no gene match. Germline CDR1 reads SEHNR; CDR2 reads FQNEAQ (reference sequence). The CDR3 has 14 amino acids. In nucleotides, the CDR3 is TGTGCCAGCAGCTTAGACAGGGGAGATGAAAAACTGTTTTTT. Encoded protein: CASSLDRGDEKLFF.

The chain recombines TRBV28 with TRBJ2-7, with TRBD1 matching 9 bases. The CDR3 has 15 residues. The germline V gene encodes CDR1 MDHEN and CDR2 SYDVKM. V lost 6 bases and J lost 1; bases outside the gene matches: 7. CDR3 loop: CASREDRGASYEQYF. The CDR3 DNA is TGTGCCAGCAGGGAGGACAGGGGCGCATCCTACGAGCAGTACTTC.

The rearrangement joins TRBV2 to TRBJ2-7, with 9 bases lining up with TRBD2. V trimming: 4 bases; J trimming: 3 bases; junction bases outside the gene matches: 4. CDR1 and CDR2 from the germline V gene are SNHLY and FYNNEI. The length of the CDR3 is 14 residues. The CDR3 coding sequence is TGTGCCAGCAGTGTAGCGGGGGCATTCTACGAGCAGTACTTC. Protein: CASSVAGAFYEQYF.

The chain employs TRBV24-1 and TRBJ2-5, with 7 bases aligning to TRBD1. CDR1 is KGHDR and CDR2 is SFDVKD in the germline V gene. The CDR3 length is 18 residues. V was clipped by 4 bases and J by 5 bases; unmatched bases: 18. This CDR3 reads CATSDYRDSRLQGETQYF. CDR3 DNA sequence: TGTGCCACCAGTGACTACCGGGACAGTCGTCTCCAAGGGGAGACCCAGTACTTC.

The CDR3 bases are TGTGCCTGGAGGGGGTGGGCAGGCCGGGGGGTGCAGTTCTTC. Amino acids: CAWRGWAGRGVQFF. The rearrangement links TRBV30 to TRBJ2-1; 7 positions match TRBD2. V was pared by 3 bases and J by 12 bases, with 14 bases of the junction left unmatched. Germline lookup yields CDR1 GTSNPN and CDR2 SVGIG (reference sequence). The CDR3 sequence is 14 residues long.

The chain is built from TRBV2 and TRBJ2-7; D is ambiguous. The germline V gene encodes CDR1 SNHLY and CDR2 FYNNEI. Trimming shortened V by 7 bases and J by 4 bases, and 8 bases separated the two germline ends. The CDR3 totals 11 residues. CDR3 DNA: TGTGCCAGCACTACATCGTACGAGCAGTACTTC. Its translation is CASTTSYEQYF.

Worth noting for this clonotype: A much more abundant neighbour one base away suggests this may be a read error. CDR3 DNA sequence: TGTGCCAGCACTACAGGGAACACTGAAGCTTTCTTT. This encodes CASTTGNTEAFF. The chain couples TRBV6-5 to TRBJ1-1; perhaps TRBD1 as D (5 bases). This CDR3 comprises 12 residues. Trimming took 7 bases from V and 1 from J, leaving 7 bases between them. Germline CDR1 reads MNHEY; CDR2 reads SVGAGI.

This clonotype was seen many times. This sequence joins TRBV5-1 and TRBJ1-5, with 7 bases aligning to TRBD1. Germline trimming cut 2 bases from V and 0 bases from J; bases unmatched to any gene: 2. This CDR3 spans 15 amino acids. CDR1 is SGHRS, CDR2 YFSETQ, per germline. The CDR3 loop is CASSFGTDSNQPQHF. CDR3 nucleotides: TGCGCCAGCAGCTTCGGGACAGATAGCAATCAGCCCCAGCATTTT.

This chain joins TRBV2 and TRBJ1-3; the match to TRBD1 covers 7 bases. Germline assignment: CDR1 SNHLY and CDR2 FYNNEI. J lost 0 bases, V lost 8 bases, and 13 bases had no gene match. The CDR3 runs 17 residues. Here the CDR3 reads CASWGAETGTSGNTIYF. In DNA form, the CDR3 reads TGTGCCAGCTGGGGAGCAGAGACAGGGACCTCTGGAAACACCATATATTTT.

A word on this clonotype: Sequence at one end of the junction differs from germline and may be a read error. The chain combines TRBV20-1 with TRBJ2-1, with TRBD1 matching 9 bases. The CDR3 consists of 15 residues. Germline V CDR1 and CDR2: DFQATT, SNEGSKA (reference sequence). CDR3 protein: CCARGGDRAYNEQFF. The CDR3 coding sequence is TGCTGTGCTAGAGGGGGGGACAGGGCCTACAATGAGCAGTTCTTC.

CDR3 nucleotides: TGTGCCACCGGACAGGGGGCTGGCTACACCTTC. This gives the protein CATGQGAGYTF. The chain joins TRBV6-2 or TRBV6-3 to TRBJ1-2, with 11 bases fitting TRBD1. CDR3 size: 11 residues. CDR1 and CDR2 (germline): MNHEY, SVGEGT. The V segment lost 10 bases and the J segment 7 bases; nucleotides outside the gene matches: 2.

The CDR3 is CASSSIPLGLAGVEQYF. CDR3 DNA sequence: TGTGCCAGCAGCTCAATTCCGCTTGGACTAGCGGGAGTCGAGCAGTACTTC. The V gene is TRBV7-2, the J gene TRBJ2-7; TRBD2 agrees at 13 bases. This CDR3 has 17 amino acids. J gave up 6 bases and V 4 bases, and 12 bases lay outside the gene matches. The germline V gene encodes CDR1 SGHTA and CDR2 FQGNSA.

The chain links TRBV2 to TRBJ2-1; 13 positions agree with TRBD2. Unmatched junction bases numbered 8, after V lost 6 bases and J lost 6 bases. CDR3 length: 16 amino acids. Per the germline V gene, CDR1 is SNHLY and CDR2 is FYNNEI. This CDR3 reads CASSGRTSGSSNEQFF. The CDR3 bases are TGTGCCAGCAGCGGGAGGACTAGCGGGAGCAGCAATGAGCAGTTCTTC.

This clonotype has more than one count but fewer than ten. The J gene is TRBJ1-5, the V gene TRBV29-1, with TRBD1 as a possible D gene (6 bases). The CDR3 extends over 12 amino acids. The V and J ends lost 4 bases and 4 bases respectively, with 8 bases between them. CDR1 and CDR2 (germline): SQVTM, ANQGSEA. CDR3 bases: TGCAGCGTTGCCACAGGGAATCAGCCCCAGCATTTT. Translated, it gives CSVATGNQPQHF.